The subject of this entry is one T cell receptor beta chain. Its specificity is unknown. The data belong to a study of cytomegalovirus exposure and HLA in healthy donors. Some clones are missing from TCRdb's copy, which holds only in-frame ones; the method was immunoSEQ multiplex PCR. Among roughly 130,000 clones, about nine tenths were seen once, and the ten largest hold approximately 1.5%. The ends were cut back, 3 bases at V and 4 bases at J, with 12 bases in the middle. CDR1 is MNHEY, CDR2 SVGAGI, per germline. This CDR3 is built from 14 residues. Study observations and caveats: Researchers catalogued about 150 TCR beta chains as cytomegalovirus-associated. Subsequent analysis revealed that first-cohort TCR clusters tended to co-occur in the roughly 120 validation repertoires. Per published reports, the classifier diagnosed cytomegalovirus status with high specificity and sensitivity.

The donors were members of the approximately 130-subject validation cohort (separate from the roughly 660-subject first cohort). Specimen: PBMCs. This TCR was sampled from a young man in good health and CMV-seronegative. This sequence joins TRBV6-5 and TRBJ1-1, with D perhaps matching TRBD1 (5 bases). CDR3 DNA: TGTGCCAGCAGTTATGGGGCTATGGGCACTGAAGCTTTCTTT. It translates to CASSYGAMGTEAFF.